This TCR beta chain was identified in a study of Ad26.COV2.S vaccination and SARS-CoV-2 variants. Study summary: Participants got Ad26.COV2.S intramuscularly, once or twice 56 days apart.

Profiled with immunoSEQ multiplex PCR; TCRdb holds only in-frame clones, not every one. This sample has 300,000 to 350,000 clones; roughly 90% occur once, and the top ten carry around 6.4%. The CDR3 is 14 residues long. Germline V gives CDR1 MNHNS, CDR2 SASEGT. Between the trimmed V and J ends, which lost 3 bases and 3 bases, there was a span of 11 bases. Documented treatment: 15 to 20 received Ad26.COV2.S at low or high dose, single or two shots; 5 received placebo; per-sample allocation not given. At day 63 after the first vaccine or placebo injection, samples were drawn. SARS-CoV-2 spike from the Wuhan strain was encoded by the vaccine, an Ad26 vector. Study outcomes and limitations: Considerable breadth of spike-specific CD8+ and CD4+ T cell responses has reportedly been documented following vaccination.

On this clone: Its specificity is unknown.

This chain links TRBV6-1 with TRBJ1-2; unclear D gene. The specimen comprised peripheral blood, sampled in a trial of Ad26.COV2.S vaccine versus placebo. This clonotype originated in a person between 18 and 65 years old who received the Ad26.COV2.S COVID-19 vaccine or a placebo. The CDR3 nucleotides read TGTGCCAGCAGTGAGGGCAGTTTCGACTATGGCTACACCTTC. It translates to CASSEGSFDYGYTF.